A single sample is the source of the 13 T cell receptor beta chains below, sequenced in a study of blood T cell repertoires in COVID-19. Sequencing was performed with immunoSEQ multiplex PCR; in TCRdb, only in-frame clones are kept and a portion is missing. Of 91,000 or so clones in the sample, 82% were seen once. Sequences were obtained from peripheral blood. Source of these receptors: a man aged 50 to 60 with active or convalescent COVID-19.

The chain uses TRBV28 and TRBJ1-2, with a tentative D call TRBD1 (6 bases). Germline CDR1 is MDHEN and CDR2 is SYDVKM. The CDR3 has 14 residues. The ends were cut back, 7 bases at V and 8 bases at J, with 20 bases in the middle. CDR3 region: CASTLITGSGGYTF. CDR3 DNA sequence: TGTGCCAGCACCCTTATAACAGGGTCGGGAGGCTACACCTTC.

This chain's CDR3 is CASSLTGYEQYV. The CDR3 bases are TGTGCCAGCTCACTGACGGGCTACGAGCAGTACGTC. This chain uses TRBV18 with TRBJ2-7; D not resolved. The CDR3 contains 12 residues. Germline V lookup: CDR1 KGHSH, CDR2 LQKENI. The V gene lost 4 bases and the J gene lost 3 bases, with 7 bases spanning the gap.

The V and J genes are TRBV30 and TRBJ1-3; D gene ambiguous. The CDR3 has 13 amino acids. The germline V gene has CDR1 GTSNPN and CDR2 SVGIG (reference sequence). Between the trimmed V and J ends, which lost 4 bases and 0 bases, there was a span of 7 bases. The CDR3 reads CAWTTDSGNTIYF. The CDR3 bases are TGTGCCTGGACTACCGACTCTGGAAACACCATATATTTT.

J is TRBJ1-6 and V is TRBV28; 8 bases fit TRBD1. Germline V gives CDR1 MDHEN, CDR2 SYDVKM. V shed 6 bases, J shed 7 bases, and the junction held 8 bases outside the gene matches. CDR3 length: 15 residues. Here the CDR3 reads CASSNPGTGNSPLHF. CDR3 sequence (DNA): TGTGCCAGCAGCAACCCCGGGACAGGAAATTCACCCCTCCACTTT.

The CDR3 DNA is TGTGCCAGTTTAGAGGGTGGTGGAACTAATGAAAAACTGTTTTTT. This gives the protein CASLEGGGTNEKLFF. The chain combines TRBV19 with TRBJ1-4; D call uncertain. The CDR3 length is 15 residues. Germline values: CDR1 LNHDA, CDR2 SQIVND (reference sequence). Trimming removed 8 bases at V and 1 base at J, with 14 bases between.

The sample holds one count of this clone. The chain couples TRBV21-1 to TRBJ1-6; the table's TRBD1 call for D was not verified on the DNA. TRBV21-1 is a documented pseudogene. The CDR3 has 16 amino acids. The CDR3 loop reads CASSKLVDRRNSPLHF. The CDR3 DNA is TGTGCCAGCAGCAAACTCGTAGACAGACGAAATTCACCCCTCCACTTT.

This clone appeared many times. The genes are TRBV5-6 and TRBJ1-4, with D uncertain. The CDR3 covers 15 residues. V lost 3 bases, J lost 8 bases, and 17 bases lay in between. Germline V lookup: CDR1 SGHDT, CDR2 YYEEEE. The CDR3 region is CASSSQGIRGEKLFF. The DNA for the CDR3 is TGTGCCAGCAGCTCCCAAGGTATAAGAGGGGAAAAACTGTTTTTT.

The chain joins TRBV28 to TRBJ1-2; no clear D. The V end lost 8 bases, the J end lost 5 bases, and 15 bases lay between the germline ends. Germline assignment: CDR1 MDHEN and CDR2 SYDVKM. CDR3 length equals 13 residues. The CDR3 loop reads CASGEGRIYGYTF. CDR3 DNA sequence: TGTGCCAGCGGGGAAGGGAGAATATATGGCTACACCTTC.

The V gene is TRBV6-5, the J gene TRBJ2-1; 7 bases agree with TRBD1. V lost 6 bases, J lost 3 bases, and 5 bases stayed unmatched. This CDR3 has 14 residues. Germline V lookup: CDR1 MNHEY, CDR2 SVGAGI. CDR3 amino acids: CASRAGQDYNEQFF. The CDR3 DNA reads TGTGCCAGCAGAGCTGGACAGGACTACAATGAGCAGTTCTTC.

The chain recombines TRBV27 with TRBJ2-1; 8 nucleotides line up with TRBD1. Trimming cost V 4 bases and J 1 base; bases outside gene matches: 6. Germline V gives CDR1 MNHEY, CDR2 SMNVEV (reference sequence). The length of the CDR3 is 16 residues. The chain's CDR3 is CASSSIRQGSYNEQFF. For the CDR3, the DNA is TGTGCCAGCAGTTCCATCCGACAGGGGTCCTACAATGAGCAGTTCTTC.

The V call is TRBV18, the J call TRBJ1-5; maybe TRBD1 (5 bases). CDR1 KGHSH and CDR2 LQKENI come from the germline V gene. V dropped 1 base and J dropped 4 bases, with 14 bases sitting between them. CDR3 size: 16 residues. The DNA for the CDR3 is TGTGCCAGCTCACCACAAGAGACAGCCGGGAATCAGCCCCAGCATTTT. This sequence encodes CASSPQETAGNQPQHF.

This clone was recorded a few times. The chain joins TRBV2 to TRBJ1-5; the D gene is possibly TRBD1 (6 bases). V lost 6 bases and J 5 bases, leaving 23 bases between the germline ends. CDR3 size: 17 residues. CDR1 is SNHLY and CDR2 is FYNNEI in the germline V gene. The CDR3, as DNA: TGTGCCAGCAGACCTAATTGGGACAATCTCAGAGATCAGCCCCAGCATTTT. It codes for CASRPNWDNLRDQPQHF.

The chain uses TRBV5-4 and TRBJ2-7; D gene uncertain. The V gene's germline CDR1 is SGHNT and CDR2 YYREEE (reference sequence). This CDR3 region has 12 residues. Trimming pared 0 bases from V and 6 bases from J, leaving 7 bases between. The CDR3, as DNA: TGTGCCAGCAGCTTGGTCCCGGGCGAGCAGTACTTC. It specifies CASSLVPGEQYF.